Presented here are 27 T cell receptor beta chains from one specimen sequenced in a study of shared clonotypes between healthy human individuals. Generated by immunoSEQ multiplex PCR, the TCRdb table keeps only in-frame clones and is missing some. The sample shows over 2,000,000 clones, 80% to 95% of them seen only once. Positive CCR7 selection of CD45RO-negative cells yielded the naive CD8 cells, and terminally differentiated effector memory CD45RA+ cells were excluded. The sequencing sample was made of naive CD8+ T cells from PBMCs. Receptor source: a man between 18 and 29 years old in good health. Some clones in this sample may be carry-over from other donors' samples.

The table lists this clone with a count of one. In the same sample, other DNA sequences code for this CDR3. The rearrangement links TRBV11-2 to TRBJ2-2; D not certain. Germline CDR1 reads SGHAT; CDR2 reads FQNNGV. The V gene lost 5 bases and the J gene lost 4 bases, with 5 bases spanning the gap. CDR3 size: 12 residues. In DNA form, the CDR3 reads TGTGCCAGCAGCCTCACCACCGGGGAGCTGTTTTTT. It translates to CASSLTTGELFF.

The rearrangement uses TRBV7-9 and TRBJ2-5, with 11 bases lining up with TRBD2. Trimming cost V 3 bases and J 5 bases; bases outside gene matches: 8. Germline V gene data show CDR1 as SEHNR and CDR2 as FQNEAQ (reference sequence). The CDR3 extends over 16 amino acids. CDR3 nucleotide sequence: TGTGCCAGCAGCTTCCTATCGACTAGCGGGACCGAGACCCAGTACTTC. Its protein is CASSFLSTSGTETQYF.

This clone was recorded once. This CDR3 reads CASSSGTSGRRPYEQYF. The CDR3, as DNA: TGTGCCAGCAGCTCCGGGACTAGCGGGAGGCGTCCCTACGAGCAGTACTTC. V is TRBV14 and J is TRBJ2-7; 15 nucleotides line up with TRBD2. V shed 5 bases and J 2 bases; nucleotides not matched to a gene: 7. CDR1 is SGHDN, CDR2 FVKESK, per germline. The CDR3 runs to 17 residues.

Comments on this clone: The identical CDR3 is also encoded by other nucleotide sequences in the sample. The chain combines TRBV7-6 with TRBJ2-7; 7 bases fit TRBD1. The CDR3 is 15 amino acids. V lost 1 base and J lost 3; bases outside the gene matches: 6. Germline CDR1 reads SGHVS; CDR2 reads FNYEAQ. CDR3 nucleotide sequence: TGTGCCAGCAGCTTAGGTGCAGGGGGTAGCTACGAGCAGTACTTC. The encoded protein is CASSLGAGGSYEQYF.

The chain uses TRBV11-3 and TRBJ2-7, with D tentatively TRBD1 (6 bases). In germline, CDR1 is SGHNT, CDR2 YENEEA. V dropped 1 base and J dropped 0 bases, with 10 bases sitting between them. The CDR3 sequence is 15 residues long. CDR3 loop: CASSLVRGSSYEQYF. The CDR3 coding sequence is TGTGCCAGCAGCTTAGTAAGGGGGAGCTCCTACGAGCAGTACTTC.

As to this clone: In the same sample, other DNA sequences code for this CDR3. The chain joins TRBV9 to TRBJ2-3, with D uncertain. The CDR3 covers 13 residues. The germline gives CDR1 SGDLS, CDR2 YYNGEE. The V end was cut by 0 bases, the J end by 1 base, with 3 bases between. CDR3 region: CASSVDGTDTQYF. CDR3 in DNA: TGTGCCAGCAGCGTAGACGGCACAGATACGCAGTATTTT. Variable domain in full (rest from reference TRBV9 and TRBJ2-3): DSGVTQTPKHLITATGQRVTLRCSPRSGDLSVYWYQQSLDQGLQFLIQYYNGEERAKGNILERFSAQQFPDLHSELNLSSLELGDSALYFCASSVDGTDTQYFGPGTRLTVL.

The chain recombines TRBV7-8 with TRBJ2-3; D possibly corresponds to TRBD1 (6 bases). Germline V gives CDR1 SGHVS, CDR2 FQNEAQ. V was shortened by 6 bases and J by 2 bases, with 15 bases between the two germline ends. CDR3 length: 15 residues. CDR3 protein: CASRDRSVNTDTQYF. In DNA, the CDR3 is TGTGCCAGCAGGGACAGAAGCGTAAACACAGATACGCAGTATTTT. Full variable domain (missing parts from reference TRBV7-8 and TRBJ2-3): GAGVSQSPRYKVAKRGQDVALRCDPISGHVSLFWYQQALGQGPEFLTYFQNEAQLDKSGLPSDRFFAERPEGSVSTLKIQRTQQEDSAVYLCASRDRSVNTDTQYFGPGTRLTVL.

This chain joins TRBV30 and TRBJ2-1; 7 nucleotides match TRBD2. Germline loops: CDR1 GTSNPN, CDR2 SVGIG (reference sequence). The CDR3 totals 14 residues. Unmatched junction bases numbered 6, after V lost 0 bases and J lost 7 bases. This CDR3 reads CAWSVRGSPNEQFF. CDR3 coding DNA: TGTGCCTGGAGTGTACGCGGGAGTCCAAATGAGCAGTTCTTC.

J is TRBJ1-4 and V is TRBV19, with 8 positions matching TRBD1. In germline, CDR1 is LNHDA, CDR2 SQIVND (reference sequence). V lost 2 bases to trimming and J lost 0 bases; unmatched junction nucleotides: 11. The CDR3 consists of 19 residues. For the CDR3, the DNA is TGTGCCAGTAGTATACCTACGGACAGGGTAGGGGCAACTAATGAAAAACTGTTTTTT. Residues: CASSIPTDRVGATNEKLFF.

The chain joins TRBV15 to TRBJ1-2, with a weak D call TRBD1 (5 bases). V gave up 3 bases and J gave up 12 bases, with 20 bases separating them. Per germline, CDR1 LNHNV and CDR2 YYDKDF (reference sequence). This CDR3 contains 14 residues. The CDR3 reads CATSRFPSPRGDTF. CDR3 sequence (DNA): TGTGCCACCAGCAGGTTCCCGAGTCCCAGAGGGGACACCTTC.

V and J are TRBV7-9 and TRBJ1-4; D is unclear. The CDR3 contains 15 residues. V was pared by 7 bases and J by 4 bases, with 16 bases between. CDR1 is SEHNR, CDR2 FQNEAQ, per germline (reference sequence). The CDR3 loop is CASTQRTSLNEKLFF. CDR3 DNA sequence: TGTGCCAGCACTCAAAGAACCAGCCTTAATGAAAAACTGTTTTTT.

The chain combines TRBV7-3 with TRBJ2-6; the D gene is possibly TRBD2 (5 bases). Per germline, CDR1 SGHTA and CDR2 FQGTGA. Trimming removed 6 bases at V and 2 bases at J, with 11 bases between. There are 15 residues in the CDR3. The CDR3 protein is CASSTWRAGANVLTF. In DNA, the CDR3 is TGTGCCAGCAGTACCTGGCGGGCTGGGGCCAACGTCCTGACTTTC. The full variable domain, rest sourced from reference TRBV7-3 and TRBJ2-6, is GAGVSQTPSNKVTEKGKYVELRCDPISGHTALYWYRQSLGQGPEFLIYFQGTGAADDSGLPNDRFFAVRPEGSVSTLKIQRTERGDSAVYLCASSTWRAGANVLTFGAGSRLTVL.

The chain joins TRBV25-1 to TRBJ2-7, with D perhaps matching TRBD1 or TRBD2 (5 bases each). The CDR3 contains 15 residues. The V end lost 3 bases, the J end lost 7 bases, and 19 bases lay between the germline ends. Germline loops: CDR1 MGHDK, CDR2 SYGVNS. This CDR3 reads CASSEDRDGAGEQYF. CDR3 DNA: TGTGCCAGCAGTGAGGACCGGGACGGCGCAGGTGAGCAGTACTTC.

This clone came up once. The chain is built from TRBV6-6 and TRBJ2-1; no definite D call. The germline CDR1 and CDR2 sequences are MNHNY and SVGAGI (reference sequence). The CDR3 runs 11 residues. V was shortened by 6 bases and J by 16 bases, with 16 bases between the two germline ends. CDR3 nucleotides: TGTGCCAGCAGGGAAGGGCGCGAAGGTTTCTTC. It codes for CASREGREGFF.

The chain has TRBV19 and TRBJ1-1; D is ambiguous. Trimming took off 5 bases at V and 0 bases at J, with 13 bases between the two ends. The CDR3 length is 15 residues. Germline V gene sequence: CDR1 LNHDA, CDR2 SQIVND (reference sequence). The CDR3 reads CASSLTDTMNTEAFF. CDR3 sequence (DNA): TGTGCCAGTAGTTTAACAGACACCATGAACACTGAAGCTTTCTTT.

The genes are TRBV4-1 and TRBJ1-1, with 7 bases lining up with TRBD1. J gave up 8 bases and V 3 bases, and 3 bases lay outside the gene matches. Germline loops: CDR1 MGHRA, CDR2 YSYEKL. The CDR3 consists of 12 residues. The CDR3 DNA sequence: TGCGCCAGCAGCCAGGAGGGACAGGAAGCTTTCTTT. This codes for CASSQEGQEAFF.

V and J are TRBV21-1 and TRBJ1-1. TRBV21-1 is reported as a pseudogene. This CDR3 comprises 16 residues. The CDR3, as DNA: TGTGCCAGCAGCAATCGATCCTCCGAGACGGGCTGTGAAGCTTTCTTT. Translated: CASSNRSSETGCEAFF.

The sample holds one count of this clone. The chain has TRBV7-9 and TRBJ1-2; no firm D call. CDR1 SEHNR and CDR2 FQNEAQ come from the germline V gene (reference sequence). V lost 5 bases, J lost 1 base, and 11 bases lay in between. The CDR3 extends over 14 amino acids. CDR3 sequence: CASSPRADNYGYTF. In nucleotides, the CDR3 is TGTGCCAGCAGCCCCCGGGCAGATAACTATGGCTACACCTTC.

This clone was recorded a few times. The DNA of the CDR3 is TGCGCCAGCAGAGAGGGGTCGAACACTGAAGCTTTCTTT. This sequence encodes CASREGSNTEAFF. The chain uses TRBV10-2 and TRBJ1-1; possibly TRBD1 for D (5 bases). The germline V and J ends were trimmed by 6 bases and 1 base, with 9 bases remaining between them. This CDR3 is built from 13 residues. Germline V gives CDR1 WSHSY, CDR2 SAAADI.

The chain employs TRBV10-3 and TRBJ2-7; D might be TRBD2 (5 bases). The CDR3 runs 15 residues. Germline V gene sequence: CDR1 ENHRY, CDR2 SYGVKD. V was shortened by 6 bases and J by 0 bases, with 15 bases between the two germline ends. CDR3 in amino acids: CAISTPSGTSYEQYF. The CDR3 nucleotides read TGTGCCATCAGCACTCCAAGCGGTACCTCCTACGAGCAGTACTTC.

The J gene is TRBJ1-1, the V gene TRBV4-1, with D perhaps matching TRBD1 (5 bases). CDR1 is MGHRA and CDR2 is YSYEKL in the germline V gene. CDR3 size: 14 residues. Between the trimmed V and J ends, which lost 4 bases and 8 bases, there was a span of 17 bases. CDR3 DNA sequence: TGCGCCAGCAGCCGGGGCCGGGGGGTCGAGGAAGCTTTCTTT. Its protein product is CASSRGRGVEEAFF.

The genes are TRBV10-1 and TRBJ2-7; D remains ambiguous. Trimming removed 4 bases at V and 6 bases at J, with 16 bases between. The V gene's germline CDR1 is WNHNN and CDR2 SYGVQD (reference sequence). The CDR3 has 14 amino acids. CDR3 loop: CASSALTNSLEQYF. CDR3 coding DNA: TGCGCCAGCAGTGCCCTGACAAATTCCCTCGAGCAGTACTTC.

V is TRBV4-1 and J is TRBJ2-7; no definite D call. The CDR3 spans 15 residues. The ends were cut back, 0 bases at V and 3 bases at J, with 12 bases in the middle. Germline V CDR1 and CDR2: MGHRA, YSYEKL. CDR3 region: CASSQDLASDYEQYF. The CDR3 coding sequence is TGCGCCAGCAGCCAAGATTTGGCCTCCGACTACGAGCAGTACTTC.

J is TRBJ2-2 and V is TRBV5-1; a weak D match, TRBD1 (5 bases). Trimming removed 6 bases from V and 1 base from J, with 13 bases in between. Germline V lookup: CDR1 SGHRS, CDR2 YFSETQ. The CDR3 consists of 15 residues. The CDR3 nucleotides read TGCGCCAGCAAGGGCCCCCAGGGGAACACCGGGGAGCTGTTTTTT. Protein: CASKGPQGNTGELFF.

The chain uses TRBV6-5 and TRBJ2-7; D remains ambiguous. Germline values: CDR1 MNHEY, CDR2 SVGAGI. The CDR3 consists of 12 residues. The V gene lost 6 bases and the J gene lost 2 bases, with 8 bases spanning the gap. CDR3 in amino acids: CASSQGTYEQYF. CDR3 coding DNA: TGTGCCAGCAGCCAAGGGACCTACGAGCAGTACTTC.

The CDR3: CASSYGLAEETQYF. The CDR3 DNA reads TGTGCCAGCAGTTACGGACTAGCAGAAGAGACCCAGTACTTC. The rearrangement joins TRBV6-5 to TRBJ2-5, with 8 bases lining up with TRBD2. CDR3 length equals 14 residues. Looked up from germline, CDR1 is MNHEY and CDR2 is SVGAGI. V dropped 2 bases and J dropped 3; count of bases not matched to a gene: 2.

The J gene is TRBJ1-5, the V gene TRBV28; no reliable D call. The CDR3 has 17 residues. The germline V and J ends were trimmed by 8 bases and 0 bases, with 20 bases remaining between them. The germline V gene has CDR1 MDHEN and CDR2 SYDVKM. The CDR3 reads CASGKGGVIYSNQPQHF. CDR3 bases: TGTGCCAGCGGGAAAGGCGGGGTCATCTATAGCAATCAGCCCCAGCATTTT.